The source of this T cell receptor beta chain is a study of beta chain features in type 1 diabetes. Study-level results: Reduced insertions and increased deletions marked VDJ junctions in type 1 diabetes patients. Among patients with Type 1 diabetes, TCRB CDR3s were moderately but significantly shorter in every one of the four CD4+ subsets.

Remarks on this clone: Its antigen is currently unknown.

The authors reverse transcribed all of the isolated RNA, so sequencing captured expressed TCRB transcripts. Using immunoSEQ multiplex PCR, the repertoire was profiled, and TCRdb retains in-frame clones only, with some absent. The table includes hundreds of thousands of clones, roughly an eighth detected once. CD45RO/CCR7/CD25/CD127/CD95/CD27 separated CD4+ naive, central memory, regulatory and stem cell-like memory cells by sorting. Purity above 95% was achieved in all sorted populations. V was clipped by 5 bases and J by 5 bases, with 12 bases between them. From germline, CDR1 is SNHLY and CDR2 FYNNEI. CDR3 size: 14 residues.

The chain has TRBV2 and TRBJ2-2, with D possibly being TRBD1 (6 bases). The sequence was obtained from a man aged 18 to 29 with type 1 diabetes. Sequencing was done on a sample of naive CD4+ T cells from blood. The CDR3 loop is CASSPQGWTGELFF. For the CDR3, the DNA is TGTGCCAGCAGTCCCCAGGGGTGGACCGGGGAGCTGTTTTTT.